This is a list of T cell receptor beta chains from one sample in a study of blood T cell repertoires in COVID-19. Data came from immunoSEQ multiplex PCR; TCRdb stores just in-frame clones and leaves some out. The sample yields about 60,000 clones, 80% to 90% seen once. Sequencing was performed on peripheral blood. These receptors were taken from a man in his 60s with acute or convalescent COVID-19. Both conserved end residues are part of each CDR3.

TRBV9,TRBJ2-1,CASSVRDRGAYNEQFF
TRBV19,TRBJ1-5,CASSTLDRAIDSNQPQHF
TRBV2,TRBJ1-1,CASSGEGGTEAFF
TRBV7-8,TRBJ2-7,CASSLGLAGAEQYF
TRBV6-5,TRBJ2-5,CASSTGQVQETQYF
TRBV6-6,TRBJ2-7,CASSFPADSVYF
TRBV5-1,TRBJ2-3,CASSLGGQDTDTQYF
TRBV7-3,TRBJ2-3,CASSWRSTDTQYF
TRBV5-4,TRBJ2-1,CASSRKREGYNEQFF
TRBV29-1,TRBJ2-4,CSVQSGGGTKNIQYF
TRBV5-4,TRBJ2-1,CASSGTSGGYNEQFF
TRBV28,TRBJ1-3,CASGGNIGRDGNTIYF
TRBV7-3,TRBJ1-1,CASSEQGAGTEAFF
TRBV18,TRBJ1-1,CASSILGVGGNTEAFF
TRBV4-1,TRBJ1-1,CASSQETGGGNTEAFF
TRBV28,TRBJ1-3,CASSRDSDGNTIYF
TRBV21-1,TRBJ2-7,CASSKGPPRTGLYEQYF
TRBV28,TRBJ2-6,CASSPPGQGANVLTF
TRBV25-1,TRBJ2-3,CASSSTSGSQSDTQYF
TRBV11-2,TRBJ1-1,CASSPLRGLNTEAFF
TRBV13,TRBJ2-5,CASSLVYGGRVSKTQYF
TRBV19,TRBJ2-2,CASSSRTSGFSGELFF
TRBV6-6,TRBJ1-1,CASSFQVTYTEAFF
TRBV7-8,TRBJ1-2,CASSLVQGALGTYGYTF
TRBV15,TRBJ2-1,CATSSARGNEQFF
TRBV7-3,TRBJ2-1,CASSWGQGRADEQFF
TRBV10-1,TRBJ1-2,CASTYRDTYGYTF
TRBV28,TRBJ1-1,CASSLSTGRTEAFF
TRBV4-2,TRBJ1-2,CASSQRDILLHF
TRBV18,TRBJ2-7,CASSRNPGSYEQYF
TRBV25-1,TRBJ2-1,CASSDPSVNEQFF
TRBV7-3,TRBJ2-3,CASSLNSYTDTQYF
TRBV5-1,TRBJ2-5,CASSLSLVGGETQYF
TRBV27,TRBJ2-1,CASSDAAPLDEQFF
TRBV29-1,TRBJ2-7,CSVEQGGTYEQYF
TRBV4-2,TRBJ2-7,CASSQDPSRRYEQYF
TRBV12-3/TRBV12-4,TRBJ2-3,CASSFRGTDTQYF
TRBV7-8,TRBJ2-5,CASSDPGAGGGYGETQYF
TRBV5-6,TRBJ2-2,CASSLVAAGELFF
TRBV3-1/TRBV3-2,TRBJ2-2,CASSQKSIGELFF